These T cell receptor beta chains were read from a single sample in a study of post-analysis software for immune sequencing data. TCRdb analysed the PCR reads with MiXCR anew, one entry per CDR3 protein. The sample lists roughly 800,000 distinct CDR3 sequences; about 32% were seen once. The material sequenced was blood. The receptor set was obtained from a girl aged 5-17 years with multiple sclerosis. The CDR3 runs from the conserved cysteine through the conserved F or W. A D gene is named only where the DNA matches it firmly. Part of the rows lack a size; the others show once, few, many or a class for expanded clones.

CDR3nt: TGTGCCAGCAGCCCCGGACCGAGCTCCTACGAGCAGTACTTC; CDR3aa: CASSPGPSSYEQYF; abundance: many; j_gene: TRBJ2-7; d_gene: NA; v_gene: TRBV5-6
CDR3nt: TGCGCCAGCAGAATGACAAGGGTGATGAACACTGAAGCTTTCTTT; CDR3aa: CASRMTRVMNTEAFF; abundance: NA; j_gene: TRBJ1-1; d_gene: NA; v_gene: TRBV5-1
CDR3nt: TGCAGTGCCAAAAAAGACAGGGCCACCGGGGAGCTGTTTTTT; CDR3aa: CSAKKDRATGELFF; abundance: NA; j_gene: TRBJ2-2; d_gene: TRBD1; v_gene: TRBV20-1
CDR3nt: TGTGCCAGCAGCTTAGGGGATGTCTATGGCTACACCTTC; CDR3aa: CASSLGDVYGYTF; abundance: few; j_gene: TRBJ1-2; d_gene: NA; v_gene: TRBV7-9
CDR3nt: TGCAGCGTTGAGGGCGCAGGGGGCTCCTACGAGCAGTACTTC; CDR3aa: CSVEGAGGSYEQYF; abundance: NA; j_gene: TRBJ2-7; d_gene: TRBD1; v_gene: TRBV29-1
CDR3nt: TGTGCCAGCCTAACAGCGGGCTACACTGAAGCTTTCTTT; CDR3aa: CASLTAGYTEAFF; abundance: few; j_gene: TRBJ1-1; d_gene: NA; v_gene: TRBV6-5
CDR3nt: TGTGCCACCAGTGATGGCCCTTTGGGTGAGCAGTTCTTC; CDR3aa: CATSDGPLGEQFF; abundance: few; j_gene: TRBJ2-1; d_gene: NA; v_gene: TRBV24-1
CDR3nt: TGTGTCAGCAGCGTGACAGGGACCGGTCCTAATGAAAAACTGTTTTTT; CDR3aa: CVSSVTGTGPNEKLFF; abundance: once; j_gene: TRBJ1-4; d_gene: TRBD1; v_gene: TRBV7-2
CDR3nt: TGTGCCAGCAGCTCCCTCCATCGGGAAAAACTGTTTTTT; CDR3aa: CASSSLHREKLFF; abundance: NA; j_gene: TRBJ1-4; d_gene: NA; v_gene: TRBV7-2
CDR3nt: TGCGCCAGCAGCCCGGACCGACTGCTAGGCACAGATACGCAGTATTTT; CDR3aa: CASSPDRLLGTDTQYF; abundance: NA; j_gene: TRBJ2-3; d_gene: NA; v_gene: TRBV5-1
CDR3nt: TGTGCCAGCAGCTTAGTGAAAGGGGACGGAGAGAACGAGCAGTACTTC; CDR3aa: CASSLVKGDGENEQYF; abundance: few; j_gene: TRBJ2-7; d_gene: NA; v_gene: TRBV7-9
CDR3nt: TGTGCCAGCAGCCAAGATCTAGGGGGGGTATTCTACAATGAGCAGTTCTTC; CDR3aa: CASSQDLGGVFYNEQFF; abundance: NA; j_gene: TRBJ2-1; d_gene: NA; v_gene: TRBV14
CDR3nt: TGTGCCAGCAGTCCGACAGGCGTAGACACAGATACGCAGTATTTT; CDR3aa: CASSPTGVDTDTQYF; abundance: NA; j_gene: TRBJ2-3; d_gene: NA; v_gene: TRBV6-6
CDR3nt: TGCAGCGTTGAAGTCCTGACAGATACGCAGTATTTT; CDR3aa: CSVEVLTDTQYF; abundance: NA; j_gene: TRBJ2-3; d_gene: NA; v_gene: TRBV29-1
CDR3nt: TGTGCCAGCAGCCGGACTAGCGGGGGGAATACGCAGTATTTT; CDR3aa: CASSRTSGGNTQYF; abundance: many; j_gene: TRBJ2-3; d_gene: TRBD2; v_gene: TRBV7-9
CDR3nt: TGCAGCGTTGAGTCGGACACGAGTTACAATGAGCAGTTCTTC; CDR3aa: CSVESDTSYNEQFF; abundance: NA; j_gene: TRBJ2-1; d_gene: NA; v_gene: TRBV29-1
CDR3nt: TGTGCCAGCAGTTACTCGGCGGCAGGGATGAGGAATTCACCCCTCCACTTT; CDR3aa: CASSYSAAGMRNSPLHF; abundance: NA; j_gene: TRBJ1-6; d_gene: NA; v_gene: TRBV6-5
CDR3nt: TGTGCCATCAGTGACCCGATCGGGATCTTCTACAATGAGCAGTTCTTC; CDR3aa: CAISDPIGIFYNEQFF; abundance: NA; j_gene: TRBJ2-1; d_gene: NA; v_gene: TRBV10-3
CDR3nt: TGTGCCAGCAGTTTATCGGCAGAAAAAAAAGAGACCCAGTACTTC; CDR3aa: CASSLSAEKKETQYF; abundance: NA; j_gene: TRBJ2-5; d_gene: NA; v_gene: TRBV28
CDR3nt: TGTGCCAGCAGGCGGACAGGGGGCTCGGACTATGGCTACACCTTC; CDR3aa: CASRRTGGSDYGYTF; abundance: few; j_gene: TRBJ1-2; d_gene: TRBD1; v_gene: TRBV27
CDR3nt: TGTGCCAGCAGTGAATCAGTCGGACTAGCAAACACCGGGGAGCTGTTTTTT; CDR3aa: CASSESVGLANTGELFF; abundance: NA; j_gene: TRBJ2-2; d_gene: TRBD2; v_gene: TRBV25-1
CDR3nt: TGCAGTGCTATAAGGACCGTCGATCTGCATTTT; CDR3aa: CSAIRTVDLHF; abundance: NA; j_gene: TRBJ1-5; d_gene: NA; v_gene: TRBV20-1
CDR3nt: TGCAGCGTAGAGACTAGCGGGAGCGTCGATGAGCAGTTCTTC; CDR3aa: CSVETSGSVDEQFF; abundance: NA; j_gene: TRBJ2-1; d_gene: TRBD2; v_gene: TRBV29-1
CDR3nt: TGTGCCAGCAGCCCACGGCCTTCGGGGGCCGCCTCTGGGGCCAACGTCCTGACTTTC; CDR3aa: CASSPRPSGAASGANVLTF; abundance: few; j_gene: TRBJ2-6; d_gene: NA; v_gene: TRBV5-6
CDR3nt: TGTGCCAGCAGCAGGAAGCGGCCGGGACAGTTCGTAGACTACACCTTC; CDR3aa: CASSRKRPGQFVDYTF; abundance: NA; j_gene: TRBJ1-2; d_gene: NA; v_gene: TRBV21-1
CDR3nt: TGTGCCAGCAGTTTTAACGGGGGACCGGGAGGTGAAAAACTGTTTTTT; CDR3aa: CASSFNGGPGGEKLFF; abundance: NA; j_gene: TRBJ1-4; d_gene: NA; v_gene: TRBV12-3/TRBV12-4
CDR3nt: TGTGCCAGCAGCTTGAGTTCGGTGGGGGAGACCCAGTACTTC; CDR3aa: CASSLSSVGETQYF; abundance: few; j_gene: TRBJ2-5; d_gene: NA; v_gene: TRBV7-9
CDR3nt: TGTGCCAGCAGCCCGGATCGGGGAAAAGGTGAAAAACTGTTTTTT; CDR3aa: CASSPDRGKGEKLFF; abundance: NA; j_gene: TRBJ1-4; d_gene: NA; v_gene: TRBV7-2
CDR3nt: TGCGCCAGCAGCTTCAAGGACGGTAACGAGCAGTACTTC; CDR3aa: CASSFKDGNEQYF; abundance: NA; j_gene: TRBJ2-7; d_gene: NA; v_gene: TRBV5-1
CDR3nt: TGTGCCAGCAGTGAGAAGGGACTAGTGGTCGAGACCCAGTACTTC; CDR3aa: CASSEKGLVVETQYF; abundance: NA; j_gene: TRBJ2-5; d_gene: TRBD2; v_gene: TRBV2
CDR3nt: TGTGCCAGCAGCTCCGAGGGGGCAGATACGCAGTATTTT; CDR3aa: CASSSEGADTQYF; abundance: NA; j_gene: TRBJ2-3; d_gene: NA; v_gene: TRBV7-2
CDR3nt: TGTGCCAGCAGCGTAGCCGGGGGACACGAGCAGTACTTC; CDR3aa: CASSVAGGHEQYF; abundance: few; j_gene: TRBJ2-7; d_gene: NA; v_gene: TRBV9
CDR3nt: TGCAGCGCGACCTCCTGGCAGGGGGATACGTCTAGAGGGGAGCTGTTTTTT; CDR3aa: CSATSWQGDTSRGELFF; abundance: NA; j_gene: TRBJ2-2; d_gene: TRBD1; v_gene: TRBV29-1
CDR3nt: TGTGCCGGCAGCTTACTTGGCCACCGCGAGACCCAGTACTTC; CDR3aa: CAGSLLGHRETQYF; abundance: NA; j_gene: TRBJ2-5; d_gene: NA; v_gene: TRBV7-2
CDR3nt: TGCAGTGCTAGAGCCCGAACGGGGATCACCTACAATGAGCAGTTCTTC; CDR3aa: CSARARTGITYNEQFF; abundance: once; j_gene: TRBJ2-1; d_gene: NA; v_gene: TRBV20-1
CDR3nt: TGTGCCAGCAGTTTATCACAGGTGCATGGCTACACCTTC; CDR3aa: CASSLSQVHGYTF; abundance: few; j_gene: TRBJ1-2; d_gene: NA; v_gene: TRBV27
CDR3nt: TGCAGTGCTAGAGACCTTGTAGGGGCTGAAAAACTGTTTTTT; CDR3aa: CSARDLVGAEKLFF; abundance: NA; j_gene: TRBJ1-4; d_gene: NA; v_gene: TRBV20-1
CDR3nt: TGTGCCAGCAGCTTAGGAGGAGCAAATGAGCAGTTCTTC; CDR3aa: CASSLGGANEQFF; abundance: few; j_gene: TRBJ2-1; d_gene: NA; v_gene: TRBV7-8
CDR3nt: TGTGCCAGCAGCCAAAGGGGGGGCCGACTTGAGCAGTTCTTC; CDR3aa: CASSQRGGRLEQFF; abundance: NA; j_gene: TRBJ2-1; d_gene: NA; v_gene: TRBV4-2
CDR3nt: TGCTCGGGAGGGGGGATGGGGGCGACCTATGGCTACACCTTC; CDR3aa: CSGGGMGATYGYTF; abundance: NA; j_gene: TRBJ1-2; d_gene: NA; v_gene: TRBV20-1
CDR3nt: TGCAGTGCTAGGGTCCTAGGAGACGAGCAGTACTTC; CDR3aa: CSARVLGDEQYF; abundance: NA; j_gene: TRBJ2-7; d_gene: NA; v_gene: TRBV20-1
CDR3nt: TGCGCCAGCAGCTTGGTTTTCGGGCGGGTAGATACGCAGTATTTT; CDR3aa: CASSLVFGRVDTQYF; abundance: few; j_gene: TRBJ2-3; d_gene: NA; v_gene: TRBV5-1
CDR3nt: TGTGCCAGCAGCTTAGTCCTGACAGGTTCAGGCTATGGCTACACCTTC; CDR3aa: CASSLVLTGSGYGYTF; abundance: NA; j_gene: TRBJ1-2; d_gene: NA; v_gene: TRBV7-2
CDR3nt: TGTGCCAGCAGATACGGGACAGGGGGTGACACTGAAGCTTTCTTT; CDR3aa: CASRYGTGGDTEAFF; abundance: many; j_gene: TRBJ1-1; d_gene: TRBD1; v_gene: TRBV6-5
CDR3nt: TGTGCCAGCAGCCGCCGGGACAGCAATTACGAGCAGTACTTC; CDR3aa: CASSRRDSNYEQYF; abundance: few; j_gene: TRBJ2-7; d_gene: TRBD1; v_gene: TRBV6-2/TRBV6-3
CDR3nt: TGTGCCAGCAGCTTCGGAGACGGGAGCTCCTACGAGCAGTACTTC; CDR3aa: CASSFGDGSSYEQYF; abundance: NA; j_gene: TRBJ2-7; d_gene: NA; v_gene: TRBV27
CDR3nt: TGTGCCAGCTATGAAACCTTGGGCGGGAACACTGAAGCTTTCTTT; CDR3aa: CASYETLGGNTEAFF; abundance: NA; j_gene: TRBJ1-1; d_gene: NA; v_gene: TRBV2
CDR3nt: TGTGCCAGCAGACTAGCGGGAGGTTCGCGTGAGCAGTTCTTC; CDR3aa: CASRLAGGSREQFF; abundance: few; j_gene: TRBJ2-1; d_gene: TRBD2; v_gene: TRBV27
CDR3nt: TGTGCCAGCGAGCCGGCGTCGGATACGCAGTATTTT; CDR3aa: CASEPASDTQYF; abundance: NA; j_gene: TRBJ2-3; d_gene: NA; v_gene: TRBV18
CDR3nt: TGTGTCAGCAGCTTAGGCAGGGGGGGGTACCCGGAGCAGTTCTTC; CDR3aa: CVSSLGRGGYPEQFF; abundance: NA; j_gene: TRBJ2-1; d_gene: NA; v_gene: TRBV11-1
CDR3nt: TGTGCCATCAGTGTGGGGGGGGCCTATGGCTATGGCTACACCTTC; CDR3aa: CAISVGGAYGYGYTF; abundance: few; j_gene: TRBJ1-2; d_gene: NA; v_gene: TRBV10-3
CDR3nt: TGTGCCATCACCACACAGGCGAACACTGAAGCTTTCTTT; CDR3aa: CAITTQANTEAFF; abundance: few; j_gene: TRBJ1-1; d_gene: NA; v_gene: TRBV10-3
CDR3nt: TGCGCCAGCAGCTCCTGGACTAGCGGGAGAATGGGTGAGCAGTTCTTC; CDR3aa: CASSSWTSGRMGEQFF; abundance: few; j_gene: TRBJ2-1; d_gene: TRBD2; v_gene: TRBV5-1
CDR3nt: TGCAGCGTTGTTGGGACTGAAGCTTTCTTT; CDR3aa: CSVVGTEAFF; abundance: NA; j_gene: TRBJ1-1; d_gene: NA; v_gene: TRBV29-1
CDR3nt: TGTGCCAGCAGTTACGACAGGGGGCCTAGTGGCTACACCTTC; CDR3aa: CASSYDRGPSGYTF; abundance: NA; j_gene: TRBJ1-2; d_gene: TRBD1; v_gene: TRBV6-6
CDR3nt: TGCAGTGCTAGTTTCGACAGGGGGGGGTCCGAAGCTTTCTTT; CDR3aa: CSASFDRGGSEAFF; abundance: NA; j_gene: TRBJ1-1; d_gene: TRBD1; v_gene: TRBV20-1
CDR3nt: TGCAGTGCTAAACTCCCTAGCTCCTATAATTCACCCCTCCACTTT; CDR3aa: CSAKLPSSYNSPLHF; abundance: few; j_gene: TRBJ1-6; d_gene: NA; v_gene: TRBV20-1